One and the same sample provided the 17 T cell receptor beta chains below, sequenced in a study of cytomegalovirus exposure and HLA in healthy donors (dated by TCRdb to about 2017). The protocol used for the library was the immunoSEQ multiplex PCR assay. A mixture of 60 forward primers for TCR Vbeta segments and 13 reverse primers for TCR Jbeta segments was used in the multiplex PCR. TCRdb mirrors the immuneACCESS table, restricted to in-frame sequences. Some clones are absent from its copies; in checked studies, under half trace to an unresolved V gene, and the reason for the others is unknown. This sample is represented by under 200,000 clones; approximately 84% of them were singletons. The top ten clonotypes cover around 7% of the sample. The sequenced material came from PBMCs. These receptors all stem from a woman aged 40-49 years in good health and CMV-seropositive.

The rearrangement joins TRBV7-9 to TRBJ1-3; a weak D match, TRBD1 (6 bases). This CDR3 spans 14 amino acids. Trimming left V 5 bases short and J 2 bases short, with 10 bases between. The V gene's germline CDR1 is SEHNR and CDR2 FQNEAQ (reference sequence). The CDR3 region has the DNA TGTGCCAGCAGCCCTACAGGGACTGGAAACACCATATATTTT. Its translation is CASSPTGTGNTIYF.

This clone appeared a few times. The CDR3 nucleotides are TGCGCCAGCAGGCCCTCGGGGGGCGCGGGGGCCTATGGCTACACCTTC. Amino acids: CASRPSGGAGAYGYTF. The V and J genes are TRBV5-1 and TRBJ1-2; D is perhaps TRBD1 (6 bases). The V gene lost 5 bases and the J gene lost 4 bases, with 21 bases spanning the gap. CDR1 is SGHRS and CDR2 is YFSETQ in the germline V gene. The CDR3 contains 16 residues.

This clone was seen just once. The gene calls are TRBV7-6 and TRBJ1-1, with D maybe TRBD1 (5 bases). The CDR3 totals 13 residues. The germline gives CDR1 SGHVS, CDR2 FNYEAQ. Deletions cut 7 bases from V and 1 base from J, with 10 bases between. The CDR3 loop reads CASTLQENTEAFF. CDR3 nucleotide sequence: TGTGCCAGCACATTACAGGAGAACACTGAAGCTTTCTTT. Combining the CDR3 with reference TRBV7-6 and TRBJ1-1 gives the whole variable domain GAGVSQSPRYKVTKRGQDVALRCDPISGHVSLYWYRQALGQGPEFLTYFNYEAQQDKSGLPNDRFSAERPEGSISTLTIQRTEQRDSAMYRCASTLQENTEAFFGQGTRLTVV.

V usage is TRBV2 and J usage is TRBJ2-1; 10 nucleotides align to TRBD2. Germline V gives CDR1 SNHLY, CDR2 FYNNEI. There are 13 residues in the CDR3. V was pared by 7 bases and J by 6 bases, with 3 bases of the junction left unmatched. The CDR3 reads CASKGLASNEQFF. The CDR3 nucleotides are TGTGCCAGCAAGGGACTAGCGTCCAATGAGCAGTTCTTC. Supplemented by reference TRBV2 and TRBJ2-1, the full variable domain reads EPEVTQTPSHQVTQMGQEVILRCVPISNHLYFYWYRQILGQKVEFLVSFYNNEISEKSEIFDDQFSVERPDGSNFTLKIRSTKLEDSAMYFCASKGLASNEQFFGPGTRLTVL.

V and J are TRBV7-3 and TRBJ1-1, with D possibly matching TRBD1 (5 bases). The CDR3 extends over 14 amino acids. CDR1 SGHTA and CDR2 FQGTGA come from the germline V gene. V shed 2 bases and J shed 11 bases, with 18 bases lying between them. DNA for the CDR3: TGTGCCAGCAGCTTATTGGGGGGTGGGGGGACCGCTTTCTTT. Amino acid sequence: CASSLLGGGGTAFF.

This clone was detected a few times. The gene calls are TRBV14 and TRBJ1-4, with 8 bases that match TRBD1. There are 14 residues in the CDR3. J gave up 8 bases and V 6 bases, and 8 bases lay outside the gene matches. Germline-derived CDR1 and CDR2 are SGHDN and FVKESK. The CDR3 region is CASSRQGMGEKLFF. The CDR3 nucleotides are TGTGCCAGCAGTCGACAGGGGATGGGGGAAAAACTGTTTTTT.

The chain carries TRBV6-1 and TRBJ1-2; no definite D call. Germline loops: CDR1 MNHNS, CDR2 SASEGT. V lost 8 bases and J lost 4, with 5 bases in between. This CDR3 region has 10 residues. The CDR3 DNA is TGTGCCAGCTACTTCTATGGCTACACCTTC. Translated, it gives CASYFYGYTF.

The rearrangement joins TRBV2 to TRBJ1-1; 8 nucleotides align to TRBD1. This CDR3 comprises 13 residues. Losses at the gene ends were 8 bases for V and 1 base for J; bases not matched to a gene: 3. The germline gives CDR1 SNHLY, CDR2 FYNNEI. For the CDR3, the DNA is TGTGCCAGCGAACAGGGGGAGAACACTGAAGCTTTCTTT. Translation gives CASEQGENTEAFF.

This sequence joins TRBV2 and TRBJ1-6; TRBD1 might be the D (6 bases). This CDR3 comprises 15 residues. The germline V and J ends were trimmed by 4 bases and 14 bases, with 21 bases remaining between them. CDR1 is SNHLY, CDR2 FYNNEI, per germline. The CDR3 DNA reads TGTGCCAGCAGTGCCGGACAGACCAGTAATGTAGCCCTCCACTTT. Protein sequence: CASSAGQTSNVALHF.

The rearrangement uses TRBV28 and TRBJ1-1, with TRBD1 matching 8 bases. Germline assignment: CDR1 MDHEN and CDR2 SYDVKM. The CDR3 sequence is 15 residues long. V dropped 1 base and J dropped 4; count of bases not matched to a gene: 5. CDR3 coding DNA: TGTGCCAGCAGTTTATCAGGGGGCCGGCGCACTGAAGCTTTCTTT. Its translation is CASSLSGGRRTEAFF.

This chain links TRBV7-3 with TRBJ2-2, with no clear D. There are 16 residues in the CDR3. The V end lost 5 bases, the J end lost 4 bases, and 17 bases lay between the germline ends. The germline CDR1 and CDR2 sequences are SGHTA and FQGTGA. The CDR3 region is CASSPFVLESTGELFF. The DNA of the CDR3 is TGTGCCAGCAGCCCCTTCGTTCTGGAGAGCACCGGGGAGCTGTTTTTT.

The gene calls are TRBV6-5 and TRBJ1-1; D call uncertain. This CDR3 region has 14 residues. Germline-derived CDR1 and CDR2 are MNHEY and SVGAGI. With 6 bases removed from V and 2 bases from J, the gap between germline ends came to 13 bases. The CDR3 sequence is CASSNRSTNTEAFF. Here the CDR3 DNA reads TGTGCCAGCAGCAACCGTTCAACAAACACTGAAGCTTTCTTT.

The genes are TRBV7-2 and TRBJ1-4; possible D gene TRBD1, 5 bases. V was clipped by 5 bases and J by 3 bases, with 10 bases between them. CDR1 is SGHTA, CDR2 FQGNSA, per germline. The CDR3 has 14 residues. CDR3 residues: CASSRAGPNEKLFF. The DNA of the CDR3 is TGTGCCAGCAGCCGCGCGGGACCTAATGAAAAACTGTTTTTT.

V usage is TRBV11-2 and J usage is TRBJ2-1, with D possibly matching TRBD2 (6 bases). Germline V gene data show CDR1 as SGHAT and CDR2 as FQNNGV. V dropped 3 bases and J dropped 6 bases, with 12 bases sitting between them. This CDR3 contains 14 residues. The CDR3 is CASSLDGGRNEQFF. CDR3 bases: TGTGCCAGCAGCTTGGACGGGGGTCGCAATGAGCAGTTCTTC.

V is TRBV5-1 and J is TRBJ2-3; D not resolved. The V end lost 4 bases, the J end lost 6 bases, and 18 bases lay between the germline ends. Germline CDR1 and CDR2: SGHRS and YFSETQ. This CDR3 is 15 amino acids long. CDR3 nucleotide sequence: TGCGCCAGCAGCCTGGGTCCCCCCGTCGGGGATACGCAGTATTTT. Its translation: CASSLGPPVGDTQYF.

The chain employs TRBV5-6 and TRBJ2-7, with D possibly matching TRBD1 (6 bases). The V end was cut by 4 bases, the J end by 0 bases, with 20 bases between. CDR1 is SGHDT and CDR2 is YYEEEE in the germline V gene. The CDR3 loop spans 17 amino acids. The CDR3 region is CASSRGQLQQFSYEQYF. The CDR3 DNA sequence: TGTGCCAGCAGCAGAGGACAGCTGCAACAATTCTCCTACGAGCAGTACTTC.

About this clone: One end of the junction varies from germline; a read error may be responsible. This rearrangement joins TRBV28 to TRBJ1-5, with D tentatively TRBD1 (5 bases). Germline CDR1 reads MDHEN; CDR2 reads SYDVKM. The CDR3 loop spans 16 amino acids. The CDR3 bases are TGTGTCAGCAATCCCCCCTCCCCGGGGGTTGAAAAGCCCCAGCATTTT. Its translation is CVSNPPSPGVEKPQHF.